This is a list of T cell receptor beta chains from one sample in a study of human T cells and chemical hapten exposure. TCRdb used MiXCR to reprocess the RACE reads, holding one entry per CDR3 protein. The sample consists of around 350,000 distinct CDR3 sequences, approximately 5.8% of them appearing once. This specimen was whole blood, taken in connection with sensitization to the hapten diphenylcyclopropenone (DPC). These receptors were obtained from a woman younger than 30 with alopecia areata. Some clones in this sample may be carry-over from other donors' samples. The CDR3 runs from the conserved cysteine through the conserved F or W. The order of the fields is D gene, clone size, V gene, J gene, CDR3 protein, CDR3 DNA. A D gene is named only where the DNA matches it firmly. Clone size is shown for a subset of rows, as once, few, many or a class of expanded clone.

D: .; size: many; V: TRBV7-9; J: TRBJ1-1; CDR3: CASSLVPSGAEAFF; DNA: TGTGCCAGCAGCTTAGTCCCCTCTGGAGCTGAAGCTTTCTTT
D: .; size: .; V: TRBV6-1; J: TRBJ2-1; CDR3: CASSDMVQGYNEQFF; DNA: TGTGCCAGCAGTGACATGGTACAGGGCTACAATGAGCAGTTCTTC
D: .; size: many; V: TRBV7-9; J: TRBJ1-5; CDR3: CASSRWDSNQPQHF; DNA: TGTGCCAGCAGCCGCTGGGACAGCAATCAGCCCCAGCATTTT
D: .; size: .; V: TRBV7-2; J: TRBJ1-5; CDR3: CASSSAGRNGNQPQHF; DNA: TGTGCCAGCAGCTCAGCCGGAAGGAACGGCAATCAGCCCCAGCATTTT
D: .; size: .; V: TRBV5-1; J: TRBJ2-3; CDR3: CASSLERSTDTQYF; DNA: TGCGCCAGCAGCTTGGAGCGCAGCACAGATACGCAGTATTTT
D: TRBD1; size: many; V: TRBV12-3/TRBV12-4; J: TRBJ2-7; CDR3: CASSRTGLTYEQYF; DNA: TGTGCCAGCAGCCGGACAGGCCTAACCTACGAGCAGTACTTC
D: .; size: many; V: TRBV3-1; J: TRBJ2-6; CDR3: CASSQEPVLSGANVLTF; DNA: TGTGCCAGCAGCCAAGAACCGGTCCTCTCTGGGGCCAACGTCCTGACTTTC
D: .; size: .; V: TRBV18; J: TRBJ2-7; CDR3: CASSPSGRAYEQYF; DNA: TGTGCCAGCTCCCCCTCGGGCAGGGCTTACGAGCAGTACTTC
D: .; size: few; V: TRBV6-5; J: TRBJ2-1; CDR3: CASRRAMGLNEQFF; DNA: TGTGCCAGCAGAAGGGCCATGGGTTTAAATGAGCAGTTCTTC
D: .; size: few; V: TRBV5-1; J: TRBJ1-1; CDR3: CASSVRYSKNTEAFF; DNA: TGCGCCAGCAGCGTAAGATACAGTAAGAACACTGAAGCTTTCTTT
D: .; size: many; V: TRBV20-1; J: TRBJ1-5; CDR3: CSASFAGGGNQPQHF; DNA: TGCAGTGCTAGTTTCGCAGGAGGAGGCAATCAGCCCCAGCATTTT
D: .; size: .; V: TRBV20-1; J: TRBJ2-1; CDR3: CSASKQGNEQFF; DNA: TGCAGTGCTAGCAAACAGGGAAATGAGCAGTTCTTC
D: .; size: many; V: TRBV4-2; J: TRBJ1-2; CDR3: CASSQPTGSLYGYTF; DNA: TGTGCCAGCAGCCAACCTACAGGGAGTCTCTATGGCTACACCTTC
D: .; size: many; V: TRBV28; J: TRBJ2-7; CDR3: CASSLRQGGYEQYF; DNA: TGTGCCAGCAGTTTACGGCAGGGGGGTTACGAGCAGTACTTC
D: .; size: many; V: TRBV6-2/TRBV6-3; J: TRBJ1-5; CDR3: CASSPDSFQPQHF; DNA: TGTGCCAGCAGCCCCGATTCTTTTCAGCCCCAGCATTTT
D: TRBD2; size: many; V: TRBV9; J: TRBJ2-3; CDR3: CASSAGGKSHSTDTQYF; DNA: TGTGCCAGCAGCGCGGGGGGGAAGTCCCATAGCACAGATACGCAGTATTTT
D: .; size: few; V: TRBV6-2/TRBV6-3; J: TRBJ1-1; CDR3: CASVFGGGTEAFF; DNA: TGTGCCAGCGTCTTCGGAGGGGGGACTGAAGCTTTCTTT
D: TRBD1; size: .; V: TRBV10-3; J: TRBJ2-7; CDR3: CAISEEGTGPLYEQYF; DNA: TGTGCCATCAGTGAGGAAGGGACAGGGCCCCTCTACGAGCAGTACTTC
D: .; size: many; V: TRBV4-2; J: TRBJ1-1; CDR3: CASSQDGQRREAFF; DNA: TGTGCCAGCAGCCAAGATGGGCAGCGGAGGGAAGCTTTCTTT
D: TRBD1; size: many; V: TRBV7-9; J: TRBJ1-6; CDR3: CASSLGQGRYNSPLHF; DNA: TGTGCCAGCAGCCTGGGACAGGGACGGTATAATTCACCCCTCCACTTT
D: .; size: few; V: TRBV6-5; J: TRBJ1-4; CDR3: CASGQGLATNEKLFF; DNA: TGTGCCAGCGGGCAGGGCCTTGCAACTAATGAAAAACTGTTTTTT
D: TRBD1; size: once; V: TRBV6-2/TRBV6-3; J: TRBJ1-4; CDR3: CASSPGQTRNEKLIF; DNA: TGTGCCAGCAGTCCGGGACAGACGCGGAATGAAAAACTGATTTTT
D: .; size: few; V: TRBV7-6; J: TRBJ2-3; CDR3: CASSFGHTDTQYF; DNA: TGTGCCAGCAGCTTTGGACACACAGATACGCAGTATTTT
D: .; size: .; V: TRBV20-1; J: TRBJ2-2; CDR3: CSAPGGGFNTGELFF; DNA: TGCAGTGCCCCAGGGGGGGGATTTAACACCGGGGAGCTGTTTTTT
D: .; size: many; V: TRBV6-2/TRBV6-3; J: TRBJ1-1; CDR3: CASSPDRSQAFF; DNA: TGTGCCAGCAGTCCGGACAGATCTCAAGCTTTCTTT
D: .; size: many; V: TRBV19; J: TRBJ2-4; CDR3: CASTPGQRNIQYF; DNA: TGTGCCAGTACCCCAGGACAGCGGAACATTCAGTACTTC
D: .; size: many; V: TRBV28; J: TRBJ1-3; CDR3: CASSSTSSGNTIYF; DNA: TGTGCCAGCAGTTCGACAAGCTCTGGAAACACCATATATTTT
D: .; size: many; V: TRBV20-1; J: TRBJ2-7; CDR3: CSARDLVNGYEQYF; DNA: TGCAGTGCTAGAGATCTAGTGAATGGGTACGAGCAGTACTTC
D: .; size: few; V: TRBV6-4; J: TRBJ1-6; CDR3: CASSAGANSPLHF; DNA: TGTGCCAGCAGTGCAGGGGCAAATTCACCCCTCCACTTT
D: .; size: many; V: TRBV7-8; J: TRBJ1-2; CDR3: CASSAYRVSNYGYTF; DNA: TGTGCCAGCAGCGCTTACAGGGTTAGCAACTATGGCTACACCTTC
D: .; size: .; V: TRBV7-8; J: TRBJ2-1; CDR3: CASSLAGYHNEQFF; DNA: TGTGCCAGCAGCTTAGCCGGGTACCACAATGAGCAGTTCTTC
D: TRBD1; size: .; V: TRBV3-1; J: TRBJ1-5; CDR3: CASSQGGTGNQPQHF; DNA: TGTGCCAGCAGCCAAGGGGGGACAGGGAACCAGCCCCAGCATTTT
D: TRBD1; size: few; V: TRBV28; J: TRBJ2-1; CDR3: CASSLGRQGANEQFF; DNA: TGTGCCAGCAGTTTAGGGAGACAGGGGGCTAATGAGCAGTTCTTC
D: TRBD1; size: .; V: TRBV5-4; J: TRBJ2-5; CDR3: CASSRQGAAETQYF; DNA: TGTGCCAGCAGCCGACAGGGGGCGGCAGAGACCCAGTACTTC
D: .; size: .; V: TRBV20-1; J: TRBJ1-3; CDR3: CSARDQGSGNTIYF; DNA: TGCAGTGCTAGAGATCAGGGCTCTGGAAACACCATATATTTT
D: .; size: .; V: TRBV7-9; J: TRBJ1-6; CDR3: CASSPEANNSPLHF; DNA: TGTGCCAGCAGCCCGGAAGCGAATAATTCACCCCTCCACTTT
D: TRBD2; size: .; V: TRBV6-5; J: TRBJ2-7; CDR3: CASSYSEPSGGYEQYF; DNA: TGTGCCAGCAGTTACTCCGAGCCTAGCGGGGGCTACGAGCAGTACTTC